The 19 T cell receptor beta chains reported below all come from one sample, sequenced in a study of Tregs in tolerant kidney transplant recipients. Using immunoSEQ multiplex PCR, the repertoire was profiled, and TCRdb retains in-frame clones only, with some absent. This table holds 200,000 to 300,000 clones, approximately 84% found once. Specimen: CD4+ T cells from blood. The receptors were sampled from a human donor in good health.

The rearrangement links TRBV7-2 to TRBJ2-5, with TRBD2 matching 9 bases. The J call is doubtful: the DNA matches TRBJ2-7 better. The CDR3 sequence is 15 residues long. Germline assignment: CDR1 SGHTA and CDR2 FQGNSA. The CDR3 DNA is TGTGCCAGCAGCTTAGGGAGCGGGAGGCTCTACGAGCAGTACTTC. Its translation: CASSLGSGRLYEQYF.

The chain links TRBV10-2 to TRBJ2-5, with 7 bases identical to TRBD1. This CDR3 has 14 residues. The ends lost 2 bases at V and 4 bases at J; junction bases unmatched: 4. Germline V CDR1 and CDR2: WSHSY, SAAADI. In DNA form, the CDR3 reads TGCGCCAGCAGTGAGCAGGCAGGGGGAGAGACCCAGTACTTC. Translated, it gives CASSEQAGGETQYF.

The rearrangement uses TRBV11-2 and TRBJ2-3; no clear D. This CDR3 spans 12 amino acids. Germline V gene lookup returns CDR1 SGHAT and CDR2 FQNNGV. Between the trimmed V and J ends, which lost 0 bases and 2 bases, there was a span of 0 bases. CDR3 DNA: TGTGCCAGCAGCTTAGACACAGATACGCAGTATTTT. Translated, it gives CASSLDTDTQYF.

Worth noting for this clone: The junction differs from germline at one of its ends, possibly a read error. The chain links TRBV5-1 to TRBJ2-3, with 12 bases identical to TRBD1. CDR1 SGHRS and CDR2 YFSETQ come from the germline V gene. This CDR3 contains 14 residues. This CDR3 is CASSPGTGGIGWDF. The CDR3 DNA reads TGCGCCAGCAGCCCCGGGACAGGGGGCATAGGTTGGGATTTT.

The CDR3 here is CASSQTGVYGYTF. Written as DNA, the CDR3 is TGTGCCAGCAGCCAGACAGGGGTCTATGGCTACACCTTC. The chain is built from TRBV6-1 and TRBJ1-2, with 8 bases aligning to TRBD1. V dropped 6 bases and J dropped 4; count of bases not matched to a gene: 4. The CDR3 totals 13 residues. Germline-derived CDR1 and CDR2 are MNHNS and SASEGT.

A word on this clone: No conserved phenylalanine or tryptophan ends this CDR3, so it is likely a read error. The J gene is TRBJ2-2, the V gene TRBV7-3; 8 positions agree with TRBD1. J gave up 5 bases and V 5 bases, and 10 bases lay outside the gene matches. Per the germline V gene, CDR1 is SGHTA and CDR2 is FQGTGA. The CDR3 has 16 residues. CDR3 in amino acids: CASSVTGASRTGELFL. CDR3 nucleotide sequence: TGTGCCAGCAGCGTGACAGGGGCGTCCCGGACCGGGGAGCTGTTTCTT.

This rearrangement joins TRBV5-1 to TRBJ2-1, with TRBD2 matching over 13 bases. The CDR3 contains 18 residues. V shed 4 bases, J shed 6 bases, and the junction held 13 bases outside the gene matches. The germline V gene encodes CDR1 SGHRS and CDR2 YFSETQ. The CDR3 loop reads CASSRRTSGGLPGNEQFF. The CDR3 region has the DNA TGCGCCAGCAGCCGACGGACTAGCGGGGGATTGCCCGGCAATGAGCAGTTCTTC. Based on the CDR3 plus reference TRBV5-1 and TRBJ2-1, the full variable domain is KAGVTQTPRYLIKTRGQQVTLSCSPISGHRSVSWYQQTPGQGLQFLFEYFSETQRNKGNFPGRFSGRQFSNSRSEMNVSTLELGDSALYLCASSRRTSGGLPGNEQFFGPGTRLTVL.

The V call is TRBV15, the J call TRBJ2-1; 14 bases agree with TRBD2. Germline-derived CDR1 and CDR2 are LNHNV and YYDKDF (reference sequence). The CDR3 loop spans 18 amino acids. V was pared by 7 bases and J by 6 bases, with 14 bases of the junction left unmatched. The CDR3 coding sequence is TGTGCCACCATCCCGACTAGCGGGAGGGCCCTCCGGGCCAATGAGCAGTTCTTC. It yields the protein CATIPTSGRALRANEQFF.

This clone was observed a handful of times. The CDR3 bases are TGTGCCAGCAGCTCTGGGGCGAGACCATACAATGAGCAGTTCTTC. Amino acid sequence: CASSSGARPYNEQFF. V and J are TRBV7-6 and TRBJ2-1; maybe TRBD1 (5 bases). The germline V and J ends were trimmed by 4 bases and 4 bases, with 14 bases remaining between them. The CDR3 has 15 residues. CDR1 and CDR2 from the germline V gene are SGHVS and FNYEAQ.

The V gene is TRBV7-9, the J gene TRBJ1-5, with D perhaps matching TRBD1 (6 bases). From germline, CDR1 is SEHNR and CDR2 FQNEAQ (reference sequence). This CDR3 is 14 amino acids long. Trimming removed 3 bases at V and 5 bases at J, with 11 bases between. The CDR3 coding sequence is TGTGCCAGCAGCTTGAGAGGGGGGGATCAGCCCCAGCATTTT. Translation: CASSLRGGDQPQHF. The variable domain in full, with the rest retrieved from reference TRBV7-9 and TRBJ1-5, is DTGVSQNPRHKITKRGQNVTFRCDPISEHNRLYWYRQTLGQGPEFLTYFQNEAQLEKSRLLSDRFSAERPKGSFSTLEIQRTEQGDSAMYLCASSLRGGDQPQHFGDGTRLSIL.

The V gene is TRBV7-9, the J gene TRBJ1-5, with D tentatively TRBD1 (6 bases). CDR1 is SEHNR, CDR2 FQNEAQ, per germline (reference sequence). V was pared by 1 base and J by 2 bases, with 6 bases between. The CDR3 runs to 14 residues. The DNA of the CDR3 is TGTGCCAGCAGCTTAGACAGGGGCAATCAGCCCCAGCATTTT. This translates into CASSLDRGNQPQHF.

The rearrangement uses TRBV6-6 and TRBJ1-1; the match to TRBD1 covers 7 bases. The junction had 5 bases not matched to a gene; V was cut back by 5 bases and J by 8 bases. Germline V gives CDR1 MNHNY, CDR2 SVGAGI (reference sequence). The CDR3 is made up of 12 amino acids. The CDR3 nucleotides read TGTGCCAGCAGTCAACTGACAGGGGAAGCTTTCTTT. Translation: CASSQLTGEAFF.

This clone was recorded a few times. The V call is TRBV11-2, the J call TRBJ2-1; tentatively, D is TRBD1 or TRBD2 (6 bases each). The V and J ends lost 5 bases and 6 bases respectively, with 14 bases between them. The CDR3 is 14 residues long. Per germline, CDR1 SGHAT and CDR2 FQNNGV. The CDR3: CASSPPGARNEQFF. In DNA form, the CDR3 reads TGTGCCAGCAGCCCCCCGGGGGCCCGCAATGAGCAGTTCTTC. Together with reference TRBV11-2 and TRBJ2-1, the CDR3 gives the full variable domain: EAGVAQSPRYKIIEKRQSVAFWCNPISGHATLYWYQQILGQGPKLLIQFQNNGVVDDSQLPKDRFSAERLKGVDSTLKIQPAKLEDSAVYLCASSPPGARNEQFFGPGTRLTVL.

The rearrangement joins TRBV5-4 to TRBJ2-1; 7 positions match TRBD2. Germline loops: CDR1 SGHNT, CDR2 YYREEE (reference sequence). V lost 5 bases to trimming and J lost 8 bases; unmatched junction nucleotides: 16. This CDR3 is built from 16 residues. CDR3 loop: CASSKRGGATGYEQFF. DNA of the CDR3: TGTGCCAGCAGTAAAAGGGGAGGGGCGACGGGTTATGAGCAGTTCTTC.

This chain connects TRBV5-1 to TRBJ1-1; D gene unclear. CDR1 and CDR2 (germline): SGHRS, YFSETQ. The length of the CDR3 is 13 residues. The V and J ends lost 4 bases and 0 bases respectively, with 7 bases between them. This chain's CDR3 is CASSPQLNTEAFF. The CDR3 nucleotides read TGCGCCAGCAGCCCCCAGTTGAACACTGAAGCTTTCTTT.

In the case of this clone: The same CDR3 is also encoded by other DNA sequences in this sample. The chain has TRBV15 and TRBJ1-5; D not resolved. Germline assignment: CDR1 LNHNV and CDR2 YYDKDF (reference sequence). V gave up 8 bases and J gave up 3 bases, with 8 bases separating them. This CDR3 spans 12 amino acids. CDR3 amino acids: CATSRDNQPQHF. The DNA for the CDR3 is TGTGCCACCTCCCGAGACAATCAGCCCCAGCATTTT.

Details on this clone: At one end, the junction sequence differs from germline, possibly due to a read error. This chain connects TRBV7-7 to TRBJ2-5, with TRBD1 identical over 7 bases. The CDR3 is made up of 14 amino acids. CDR1 is SSHAT, CDR2 FNYEAQ, per germline (reference sequence). CDR3 nucleotides: TGTGCTAGCAGCTCGACAGGGTTACGAGAGACCCAGTACTTC. Translated, it gives CASSSTGLRETQYF.

This chain connects TRBV2 to TRBJ2-1; D may match TRBD1 or TRBD2 (5 bases each). CDR3 length: 14 amino acids. Trimming took 2 bases from V and 12 from J, leaving 17 bases between them. From germline, CDR1 is SNHLY and CDR2 FYNNEI. As DNA, the CDR3 is TGTGCCAGCAGTGAAACCGGGACCGGCAACTCGCAGTTCTTC. Translation gives CASSETGTGNSQFF.

This clone appeared once. The J gene is TRBJ2-1, the V gene TRBV10-1, with D possibly being TRBD1 (5 bases). Germline CDR1 reads WNHNN; CDR2 reads SYGVQD (reference sequence). The germline V and J ends were trimmed by 0 bases and 0 bases, with 9 bases remaining between them. CDR3 length: 16 residues. This chain's CDR3 is CASSESPGPSYNEQFF. CDR3 DNA: TGCGCCAGCAGTGAGTCCCCAGGGCCCTCCTACAATGAGCAGTTCTTC.